These T cell receptor beta chains were read from a single sample in a study of T cell responses to AZD1222 COVID-19 vaccine. Repertoires were generated with immunoSEQ multiplex PCR, while TCRdb's copy carries only in-frame clones and drops some. The table shows roughly 160,000 clones, with 88% occurring only once. The sequencing used peripheral blood, collected 28 days after the second AZD1222 dose. These receptors were obtained from an adult who received the AZD1222 COVID-19 vaccine. CDR3s include the opening cysteine and the closing phenylalanine or tryptophan. A D gene is named only where the DNA matches it firmly. Clone size appears in some rows only: once, few, many, or a class for an expanded clone.

NA,NA,TRBV6-5,TRBJ2-5,CASSYSVWPRGETQYF,TGTGCCAGCAGTTACTCGGTTTGGCCGCGAGGAGAGACCCAGTACTTC
NA,NA,TRBV7-9,TRBJ1-1,CASSFSENTEAFF,TGTGCCAGCAGCTTTTCGGAGAACACTGAAGCTTTCTTT
NA,NA,TRBV5-3,TRBJ1-4,CARLWDSEKLFF,TGTGCCAGGTTATGGGACTCTGAAAAACTGTTTTTT
TRBD1,NA,TRBV14,TRBJ1-4,CASSQTGGNEKLFF,TGTGCCAGCAGCCAGACAGGGGGCAATGAAAAACTGTTTTTT
TRBD1,many,TRBV28,TRBJ2-1,CASSPSLPGQGNEQFF,TGTGCCAGCAGCCCTAGTTTACCGGGACAGGGAAATGAGCAGTTCTTC
NA,few,TRBV10-3,TRBJ1-5,CAISPNNQPQHF,TGTGCCATCAGTCCTAACAATCAGCCCCAGCATTTT
TRBD1,NA,TRBV7-2,TRBJ1-2,CASSMDRGYGYTF,TGTGCCAGCAGCATGGACAGGGGCTATGGCTACACCTTC
TRBD1,NA,TRBV4-1,TRBJ1-4,CASSQEGQGREELFF,TGCGCCAGCAGCCAAGAGGGACAGGGGAGGGAAGAACTGTTTTTT
NA,NA,TRBV6-5,TRBJ2-2,CASRLVLNTGELFF,TGTGCCAGCAGGCTCGTATTGAACACCGGGGAGCTGTTTTTT
NA,NA,TRBV27,TRBJ2-2,CASSFPGNSGELFF,TGTGCCAGCAGTTTCCCAGGGAATTCCGGGGAGCTGTTTTTT